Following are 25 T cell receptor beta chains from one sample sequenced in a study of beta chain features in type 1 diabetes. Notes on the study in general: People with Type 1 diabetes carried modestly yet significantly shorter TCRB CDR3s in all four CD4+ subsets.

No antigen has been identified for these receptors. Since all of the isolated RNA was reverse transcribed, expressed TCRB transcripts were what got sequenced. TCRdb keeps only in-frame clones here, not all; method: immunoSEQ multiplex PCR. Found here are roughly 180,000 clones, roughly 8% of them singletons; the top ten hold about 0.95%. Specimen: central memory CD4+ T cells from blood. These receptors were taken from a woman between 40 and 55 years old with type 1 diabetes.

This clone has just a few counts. CDR3 loop: CASISRTGNTGELFF. For the CDR3, the DNA is TGTGCCAGCATTAGCCGGACAGGGAACACCGGGGAGCTGTTTTTT. The chain joins TRBV28 to TRBJ2-2, with 7 bases that match TRBD1. Germline assignment: CDR1 MDHEN and CDR2 SYDVKM. V lost 7 bases, J lost 1 base, and 6 bases stayed unmatched. The CDR3 consists of 15 residues.

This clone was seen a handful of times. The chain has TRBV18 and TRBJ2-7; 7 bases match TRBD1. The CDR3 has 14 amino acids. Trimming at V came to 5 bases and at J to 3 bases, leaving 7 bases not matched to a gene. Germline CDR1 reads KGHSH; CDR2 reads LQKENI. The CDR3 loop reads CASSAKQGHYEQYF. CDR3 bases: TGTGCCAGCTCAGCGAAACAGGGGCACTACGAGCAGTACTTC.

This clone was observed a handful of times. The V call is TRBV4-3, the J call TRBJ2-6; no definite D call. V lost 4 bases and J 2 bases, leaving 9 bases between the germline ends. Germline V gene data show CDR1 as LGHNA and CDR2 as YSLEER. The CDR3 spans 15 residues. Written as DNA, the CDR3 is TGCGCCAGCAGCCTTTTCGACACTGGGGCCAACGTCCTGACTTTC. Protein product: CASSLFDTGANVLTF.

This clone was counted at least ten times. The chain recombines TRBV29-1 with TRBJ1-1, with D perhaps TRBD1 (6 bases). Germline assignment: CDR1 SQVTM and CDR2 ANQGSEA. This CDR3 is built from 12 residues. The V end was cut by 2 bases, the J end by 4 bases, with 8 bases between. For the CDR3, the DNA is TGCAGCGTTGAACAGGGGACCACTGAAGCTTTCTTT. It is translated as CSVEQGTTEAFF.

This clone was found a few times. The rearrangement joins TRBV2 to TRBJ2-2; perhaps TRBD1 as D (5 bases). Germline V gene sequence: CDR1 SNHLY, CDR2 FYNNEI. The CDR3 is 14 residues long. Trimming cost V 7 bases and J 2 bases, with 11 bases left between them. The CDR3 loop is CASKGLGNTGELFF. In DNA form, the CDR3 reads TGTGCCAGCAAGGGGCTGGGCAACACCGGGGAGCTGTTTTTT.

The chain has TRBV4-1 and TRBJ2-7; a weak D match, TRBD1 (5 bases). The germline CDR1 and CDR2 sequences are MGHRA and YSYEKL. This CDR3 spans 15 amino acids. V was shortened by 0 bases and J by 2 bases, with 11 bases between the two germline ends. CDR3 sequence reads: CASSQDIYRTYEQYF. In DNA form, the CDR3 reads TGCGCCAGCAGCCAAGATATTTACAGGACCTACGAGCAGTACTTC.

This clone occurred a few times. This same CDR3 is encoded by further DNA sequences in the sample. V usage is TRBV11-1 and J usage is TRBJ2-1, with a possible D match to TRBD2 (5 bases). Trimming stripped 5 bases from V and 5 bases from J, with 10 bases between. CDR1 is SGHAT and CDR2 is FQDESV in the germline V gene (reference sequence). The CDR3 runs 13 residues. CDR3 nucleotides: TGTGCCAGCAGCCGAGGGCAGGACAATGAGCAGTTCTTC. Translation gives CASSRGQDNEQFF.

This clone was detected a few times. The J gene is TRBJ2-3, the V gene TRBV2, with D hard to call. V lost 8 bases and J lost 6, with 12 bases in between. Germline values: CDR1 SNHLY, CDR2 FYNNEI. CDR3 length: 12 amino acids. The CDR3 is CASLYPADTQYF. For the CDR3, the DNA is TGTGCCAGCCTTTATCCCGCGGATACGCAGTATTTT.

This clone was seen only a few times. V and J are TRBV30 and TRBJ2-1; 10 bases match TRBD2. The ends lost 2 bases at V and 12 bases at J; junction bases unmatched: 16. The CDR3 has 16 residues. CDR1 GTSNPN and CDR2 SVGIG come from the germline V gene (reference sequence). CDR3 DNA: TGTGCCTGGAGTCCTTCTTTTGGACTAGCGGCTGGATGGCAGTTCTTC. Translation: CAWSPSFGLAAGWQFF.

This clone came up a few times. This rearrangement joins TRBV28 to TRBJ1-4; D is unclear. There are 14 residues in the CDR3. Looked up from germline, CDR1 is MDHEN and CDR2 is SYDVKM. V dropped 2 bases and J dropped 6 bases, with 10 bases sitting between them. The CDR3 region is CASSLNRVDEKLFF. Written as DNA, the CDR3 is TGTGCCAGCAGTTTAAATAGAGTGGATGAAAAACTGTTTTTT.

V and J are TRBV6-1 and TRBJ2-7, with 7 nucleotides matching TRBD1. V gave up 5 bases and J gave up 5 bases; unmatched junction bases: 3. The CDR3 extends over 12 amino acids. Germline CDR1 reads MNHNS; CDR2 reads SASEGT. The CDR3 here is CASSFTGDEQYF. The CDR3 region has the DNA TGTGCCAGCAGTTTCACAGGGGACGAGCAGTACTTC.

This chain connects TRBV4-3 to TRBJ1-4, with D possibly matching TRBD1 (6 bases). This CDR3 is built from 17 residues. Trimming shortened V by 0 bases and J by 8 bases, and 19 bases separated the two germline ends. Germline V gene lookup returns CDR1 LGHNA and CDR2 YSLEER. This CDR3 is CASSQDQKAGAGEKLFF. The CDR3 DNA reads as TGCGCCAGCAGCCAAGATCAAAAGGCAGGGGCAGGGGAAAAACTGTTTTTT.

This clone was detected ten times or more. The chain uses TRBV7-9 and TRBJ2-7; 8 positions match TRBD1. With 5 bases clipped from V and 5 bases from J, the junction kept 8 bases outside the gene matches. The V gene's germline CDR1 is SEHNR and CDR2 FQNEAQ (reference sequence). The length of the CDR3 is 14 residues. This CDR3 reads CASSLGQDPNEQYF. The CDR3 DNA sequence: TGTGCCAGCAGCCTGGGACAGGATCCCAACGAGCAGTACTTC.

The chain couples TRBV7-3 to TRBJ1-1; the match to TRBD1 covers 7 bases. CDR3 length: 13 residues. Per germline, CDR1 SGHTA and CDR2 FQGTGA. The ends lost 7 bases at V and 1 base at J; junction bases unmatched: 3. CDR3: CASKGQPNTEAFF. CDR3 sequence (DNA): TGTGCCAGCAAGGGACAGCCGAACACTGAAGCTTTCTTT. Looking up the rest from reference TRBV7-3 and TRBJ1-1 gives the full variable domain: GAGVSQTPSNKVTEKGKYVELRCDPISGHTALYWYRQSLGQGPEFLIYFQGTGAADDSGLPNDRFFAVRPEGSVSTLKIQRTERGDSAVYLCASKGQPNTEAFFGQGTRLTVV.

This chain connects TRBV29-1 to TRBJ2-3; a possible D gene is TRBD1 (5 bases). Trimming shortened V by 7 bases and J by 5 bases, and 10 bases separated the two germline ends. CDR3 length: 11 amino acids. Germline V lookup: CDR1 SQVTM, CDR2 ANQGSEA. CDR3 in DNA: TGCAGCGGAGATAGGGGAGATACGCAGTATTTT. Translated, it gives CSGDRGDTQYF.

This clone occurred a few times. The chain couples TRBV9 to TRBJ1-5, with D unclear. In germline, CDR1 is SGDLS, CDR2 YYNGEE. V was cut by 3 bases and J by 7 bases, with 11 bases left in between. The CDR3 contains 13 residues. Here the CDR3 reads CASSGDGSQPQHF. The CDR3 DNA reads TGTGCCAGCAGCGGAGATGGTTCCCAGCCCCAGCATTTT.

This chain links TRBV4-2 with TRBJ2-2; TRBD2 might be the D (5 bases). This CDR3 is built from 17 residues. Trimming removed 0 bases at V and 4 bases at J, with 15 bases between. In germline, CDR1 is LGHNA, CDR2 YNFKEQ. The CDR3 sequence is CASSQDLRRGGTGELFF. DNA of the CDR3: TGTGCCAGCAGCCAAGATCTGCGCCGCGGAGGCACCGGGGAGCTGTTTTTT.

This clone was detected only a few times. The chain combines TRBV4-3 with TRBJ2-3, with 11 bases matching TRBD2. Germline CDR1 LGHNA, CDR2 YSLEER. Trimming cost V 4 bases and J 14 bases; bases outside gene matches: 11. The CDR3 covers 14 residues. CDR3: CASSLDSSGGSRYF. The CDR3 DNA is TGCGCCAGCAGCCTTGATTCTAGCGGGGGGTCGAGGTATTTT.

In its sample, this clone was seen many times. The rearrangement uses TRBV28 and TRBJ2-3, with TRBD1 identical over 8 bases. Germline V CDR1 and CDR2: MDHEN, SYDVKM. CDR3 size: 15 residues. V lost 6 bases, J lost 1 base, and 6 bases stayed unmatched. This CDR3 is CASSSGQGGTDTQYF. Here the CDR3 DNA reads TGTGCCAGCAGCTCCGGACAGGGAGGCACAGATACGCAGTATTTT.

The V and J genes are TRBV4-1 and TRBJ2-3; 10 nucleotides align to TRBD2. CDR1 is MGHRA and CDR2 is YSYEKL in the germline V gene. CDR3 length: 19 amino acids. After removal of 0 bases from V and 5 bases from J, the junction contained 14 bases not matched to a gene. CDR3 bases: TGCGCCAGCAGCCAAGAAGGGGGGGCAGCGGGAGGGCCCCGAGATACGCAGTATTTT. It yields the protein CASSQEGGAAGGPRDTQYF.

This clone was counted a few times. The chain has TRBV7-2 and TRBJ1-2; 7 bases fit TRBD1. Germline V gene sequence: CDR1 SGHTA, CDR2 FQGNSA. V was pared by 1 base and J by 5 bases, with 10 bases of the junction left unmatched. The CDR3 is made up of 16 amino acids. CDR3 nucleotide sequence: TGTGCCAGCAGCTTAGGTTGGACAGGCGGGATGTATGGCTACACCTTC. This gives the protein CASSLGWTGGMYGYTF.

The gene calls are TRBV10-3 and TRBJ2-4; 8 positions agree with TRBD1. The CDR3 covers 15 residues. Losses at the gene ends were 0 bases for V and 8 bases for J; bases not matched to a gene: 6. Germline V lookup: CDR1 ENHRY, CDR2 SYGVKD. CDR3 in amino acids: CAISESTGAQDIQYF. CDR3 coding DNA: TGTGCCATCAGTGAGTCGACAGGGGCTCAGGACATTCAGTACTTC.

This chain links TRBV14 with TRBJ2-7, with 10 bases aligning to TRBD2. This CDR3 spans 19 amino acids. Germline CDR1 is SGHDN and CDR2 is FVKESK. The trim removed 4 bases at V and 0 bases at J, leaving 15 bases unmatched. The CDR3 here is CASSLRRGPLAGSSYEQYF. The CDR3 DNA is TGTGCCAGCAGCCTCCGAAGGGGTCCACTAGCGGGGAGCTCCTACGAGCAGTACTTC.

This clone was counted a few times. CDR3 protein: CASSIPGRRGYEQYF. CDR3 nucleotide sequence: TGTGCCAGCAGTATACCGGGACGGCGGGGCTACGAGCAGTACTTC. This chain uses TRBV28 with TRBJ2-7, with D perhaps matching TRBD2 (6 bases). There are 15 residues in the CDR3. From germline, CDR1 is MDHEN and CDR2 SYDVKM. V lost 5 bases, J lost 3 bases, and 17 bases lay in between. The full variable domain, completed using reference TRBV28 and TRBJ2-7, is DVKVTQSSRYLVKRTGEKVFLECVQDMDHENMFWYRQDPGLGLRLIYFSYDVKMKEKGDIPEGYSVSREKKERFSLILESASTNQTSMYLCASSIPGRRGYEQYFGPGTRLTVT.

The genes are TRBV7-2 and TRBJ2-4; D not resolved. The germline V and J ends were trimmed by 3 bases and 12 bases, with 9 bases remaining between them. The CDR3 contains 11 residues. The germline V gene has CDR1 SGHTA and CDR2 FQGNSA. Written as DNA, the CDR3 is TGTGCCAGCAGCTTCGCTAAAGATCAGTACTTC. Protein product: CASSFAKDQYF.